This TCR beta chain stems from a study of blood T cell repertoires in COVID-19 (dated by TCRdb to about 2020). Turning to the overall study: Samples from collaborators originated in the United States, Italy and Spain and spanned both the acute and convalescent phases of COVID-19. The prospective study material was composed of cDNA or gDNA derived from T cells, B-cell-depleted T cells, or PBMCs. Where available, HLA class I and class II types were taken from metadata supplied by the sample provider and were not determined by assay-based typing. Samples came from the ongoing ImmuneRACE study (first 160 participants) plus 1,254 subjects from 6 global collaborators. Deeply sampled blood TCRbeta repertoires from subjects exposed to, actively infected with, or recovered from COVID-19 were included in the dataset. The sample metadata nearly always contained a de-identified subject ID, COVID-19 status, age in years and sex. A freely available public database, intended as a resource for researchers studying the immune response to SARS-CoV-2, is where the repertoires were released.

TCRbeta CDR3 regions were amplified from genomic DNA using the immunoSEQ Assay, a bias-controlled multiplex PCR. Under the source paper's analysis protocol: The number of nucleated cells in each sample was estimated from the amplification of reference gene primers within the assay. Sequence reads were collapsed and filtered to measure the absolute abundance of every unique TCRbeta CDR3 rearrangement. For each sample, productive Simpson clonality was calculated by taking the square root of Simpson's diversity index across productive rearrangements. TCRdb mirrors the immuneACCESS table, restricted to in-frame sequences. Some clones are absent from its copies; in checked studies, under half trace to an unresolved V gene, and the reason for the others is unknown. The V and J calls and clone size were taken over from that table, and D and trimming were inferred from the DNA. This sample is represented by 7,000 to 9,500 clones; about 86% of them were singletons. Of the sample, roughly 8% falls within the top ten clones.

Points on this clone: The antigen it binds to is not known. No base quality information exists; no much larger clone differs at one position.

Paper-wide results and their limitations: How much clinical and demographic metadata was included differed by source and by participant, and the metadata was provided uncurated.

Spanning cysteine to phenylalanine, the CDR3 consists of 16 amino acids. This entry keeps only the CDR3 DNA: 48 bases, framed from base 1. CDR1 SGHAT and CDR2 FQNNGV are derived from the germline V gene. V is pruned by 2 bases and J by 3 bases, leaving 4 bases of the junction without a gene match. Whole blood was collected in K2EDTA tubes by collaborating institutions according to the institutions' own protocols. For TCRbeta analysis, collaborators shipped samples in one of three forms: frozen whole blood, isolated PBMCs, or DNA extracted from either of those sample types. The sequence came from a human donor in a cohort sampled during active COVID-19. Sequencing was carried out using peripheral blood. The rearrangement combines TRBV11-2 with TRBJ1-4; a stretch of 9 junction bases matches TRBD1. The CDR3 here reads CASSLLTGGPNEKLFF. The DNA is TGTGCCAGCAGCTTACTTACAGGGGGCCCTAATGAAAAACTGTTTTTT. Here the CDR3 is joined to the reference TRBV11-2 and TRBJ1-4 genes, and the full variable domain is: EAGVAQSPRYKIIEKRQSVAFWCNPISGHATLYWYQQILGQGPKLLIQFQNNGVVDDSQLPKDRFSAERLKGVDSTLKIQPAKLEDSAVYLCASSLLTGGPNEKLFFGSGTQLSVL.